This T cell receptor (beta chain) is drawn from a study of cytomegalovirus exposure and HLA in healthy donors. As for this clone: Antigen: not known.

This CDR3 has 15 amino acids. Trimming left V 3 bases short and J 2 bases short, with 12 bases between. Per germline, CDR1 SGHTA and CDR2 FQGNSA. A multiplex PCR was run with 60 Vbeta primers and 13 Jbeta primers. Measured with immunoSEQ multiplex PCR; TCRdb has only the in-frame clones, and not every one. The profile shows roughly 200,000 clones, 75% to 85% of them singletons. Findings and caveats of the study: Across HLA loci, a later analysis found differing TCR association rates, with DRB1 most and HLA-C fewest.

The genes are TRBV7-2 and TRBJ2-3; possible D gene TRBD2, 6 bases. Input material: PBMCs. The receptor was derived from a woman in her 50s in good health and CMV-seronegative. CDR3 protein: CASSFSGTVTDTQYF. The CDR3 coding sequence is TGTGCCAGCAGCTTTTCCGGGACTGTCACAGATACGCAGTATTTT.